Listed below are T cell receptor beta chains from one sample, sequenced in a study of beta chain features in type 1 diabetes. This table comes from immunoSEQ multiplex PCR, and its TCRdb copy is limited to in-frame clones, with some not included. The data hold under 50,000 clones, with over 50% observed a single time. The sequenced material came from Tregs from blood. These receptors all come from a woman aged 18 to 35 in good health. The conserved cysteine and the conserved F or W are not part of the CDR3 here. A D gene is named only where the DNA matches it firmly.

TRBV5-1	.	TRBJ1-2	ASSDAAGFNYGYT
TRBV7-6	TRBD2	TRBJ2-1	ASGRLAGGFEQF
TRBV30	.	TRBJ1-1	AWSVNRVSEAF
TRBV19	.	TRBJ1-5	ASNEYRGNQPQH
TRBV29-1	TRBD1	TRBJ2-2	SVADRGPYTGELF
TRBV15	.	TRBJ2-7	ATSRDPGRGYEQY
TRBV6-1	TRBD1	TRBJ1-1	ASRLQGANTEAF
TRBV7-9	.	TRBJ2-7	AVRSPGRDTYEQY
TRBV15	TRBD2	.	ATSREREFPEQY
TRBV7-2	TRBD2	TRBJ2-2	ASSSSGSGTGELF
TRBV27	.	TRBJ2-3	ASSEQGPTDTQY
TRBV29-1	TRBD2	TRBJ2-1	SVEGLAGARSYNEQF
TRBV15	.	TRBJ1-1	ATSSRRQEWGTEAF
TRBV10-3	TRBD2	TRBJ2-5	AISEQKEREVQETQY
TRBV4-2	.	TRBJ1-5	ASSQDRGGQNSNQPQH
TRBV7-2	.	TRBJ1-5	ASKGANQPQH